This TCR beta chain was sequenced in a study of T cells after yellow fever vaccination (dated by TCRdb to 2018 to 2020). Regarding the research as a whole: Libraries from fractions with low cell numbers were prepared with the SMART-Seq v4 Ultra Low Input RNA kit. To track T-cell clones before and after primary and booster YFV17D yellow fever vaccination, bulk TCR alpha and beta repertoires were sequenced longitudinally. Two healthy male donors, one aged 18 to 30 and one aged 30 to 39 years, made up the cohort. Bulk PBMC replicates and cell subsets were isolated from blood drawn at multiple timepoints before and after both primary and secondary immunization. The research as a whole found: Most clones expanded after primary vaccination (around 96% of CD4 and 70% to 90% of CD8) were re-detected after the booster, suggesting that broad memory maintenance occurred. A small fraction of clonotypes appeared in both the CD4 and CD8 compartments, likely as a result of convergent recombination. FACS-sorted repertoires could contain abundant contaminating clonotypes from the bulk population, so computational filtering was required. Compared with the primary T-cell response, the secondary T-cell response was weaker but faster, peaking on day 5 rather than day 15. Because only two donors were included in the study, the extent to which the findings can be generalized is limited.

This clonotype was found many times. Its antigen is unknown. There are no base qualities to consult, and no much larger clone falls within one base. The sample's treatment or condition label is to be understood as: live attenuated yellow fever vaccine strain. A standard Ficoll-Paque protocol was used to isolate PBMCs from peripheral blood. Dynabeads CD4 and CD8 positive selection kits were used to isolate CD4 and CD8 T-cell fractions. TriZol was used to extract RNA from bulk PBMCs, from CD4 and CD8 fractions, and from dextramer-positive and dextramer-negative fractions. V sheds 2 bases and J sheds 2 bases, leaving 7 bases between their ends. The CDR3 starts with the cysteine, ends with the phenylalanine, and has 13 residues. The only DNA kept is the CDR3, 39 bases in frame from the first base. Via the germline V gene, CDR1 is SGHRS and CDR2 YFSETQ. TCRdb lists the instrument as Illumina NovaSeq 6000. TCR cDNA was synthesized by 5'RACE template switching, through which a universal primer site and unique molecular identifiers were introduced. Priming of cDNA synthesis was performed from both the TCR alpha and TCR beta constant segments. Two PCR steps were used to amplify libraries, with sample barcodes and sequencing adapters being added in the second step. Sequencing of libraries was done on Illumina HiSeq 2500 (2x100 bp) or NovaSeq (2x150 bp). Under the source paper's analysis protocol: Reads were demultiplexed and collapsed into UMI consensus sequences with MIGEC, and V(D)J alignment was performed with MiXCR. Using edgeR on replicate PBMC samples, clonotypes were called vaccine-responding if FDR was below 0.01 and the log2 fold change was above 5 up to day 15. CD4 or CD8 identity was assigned to each bulk clonotype according to whether the clonotype was present at higher abundance in the sequenced CD4 repertoire or the sequenced CD8 repertoire. TCRdb trimmed public reads at Q25 via fastp, called clones via MiXCR and kept in-frame beta chains. Duplicate CDR3 protein sequences are folded into a single record with the most common DNA and genes. The authors' filters were not applied to this entry. The sample table holds a few hundred thousand distinct CDR3 sequences, of which roughly an eighth were seen once. 3.2% of the sample goes to the ten largest clones.

This clonotype was obtained from a young man who received the YFV17D yellow fever vaccine. The input for sequencing was CD4+ T cells sorted from PBMCs, taken 15 days after the yellow fever booster vaccination. This chain is built from TRBV5-1 and TRBJ1-1; too little of a D gene remains to name it. The encoded CDR3 is CASSFDTNTEAFF. The DNA sequence is given as TGCGCCAGCAGCTTTGACACAAACACTGAAGCTTTCTTT.